This T cell receptor beta chain is from a study of shared clonotypes between healthy human individuals. Study context: Sampling drew on donors who were two women and a few men aged 18 to 49. CD4 naive and CD4 memory each took three plates per donor, while CD8 naive took two and CD8 memory one.

The V gene lost 4 bases and the J gene lost 9 bases, with 11 bases spanning the gap. The CDR3 sequence is 12 residues long. The germline V gene has CDR1 SGHNT and CDR2 YYREEE (reference sequence). Authors' processing steps: ImmunoSEQ sequences covered only the junction and lacked quality scores; filtering therefore differed. The repertoire was sequenced with immunoSEQ multiplex PCR; TCRdb's copy has only in-frame clones and lacks some. D and trimming were read from the DNA, whereas the V and J calls and clone size are those reported in that table. This sample yields 550,000 to 750,000 clones, of which 90% to 95% are seen a single time; 24% belongs to the top ten. Positive CCR7 selection of CD45RO-negative cells yielded the naive CD8 cells, and terminally differentiated effector memory CD45RA+ cells were excluded. Healthy HIV-negative adults with no recent acute infections or vaccinations were recruited as donors.

The sample was naive CD8+ T cells sorted from blood. This TCR came from a man younger than 40 in good health. The J gene is TRBJ2-1, the V gene TRBV5-4; D remains ambiguous. The CDR3 DNA reads as TGTGCCAGCAGCGGAACAGAGCCTGAGCAGTTCTTC. Its protein product is CASSGTEPEQFF.